A selection of T cell receptor beta chains follows, all from one sample in a study of shared clonotypes between healthy human individuals. TCRdb's copy holds only in-frame clones and misses some; the assay was immunoSEQ multiplex PCR. The table lists around 2,000,000 clones, under 95% of them singletons. The sequenced sample consisted of naive CD8+ T cells from PBMCs. These receptors came from a man aged 18 to 30 in good health. Some clones in this sample may be carry-over from other donors' samples. Each CDR3 is given without its conserved first and last residue. Each record gives: J gene, CDR3 length, V gene, CDR3 protein.

TRBJ2-5	13	TRBV11-2	ASSSREVHQETQY
TRBJ2-1	15	TRBV7-3	ASSLTRGGGPNNEQF
TRBJ1-5	13	TRBV27	ASSFRGPGNQPQH
TRBJ2-1	8	TRBV30	AWSVNEQF
TRBJ1-2	13	TRBV27	ASSLRTTSNYGYT
TRBJ2-3	12	TRBV28	ASSPRSYTDTQY
TRBJ2-2	12	TRBV29-1	SVEGPLNTGELF
TRBJ2-2	13	TRBV19	ASSMTSGMDGELF
TRBJ2-1	14	TRBV7-2	ASSDRQTNNHNEQF
TRBJ2-3	13	TRBV28	ASRNSGLAPDTQY
TRBJ1-1	12	TRBV7-9	ASSARETPYEAF
TRBJ2-7	12	TRBV13	ASSPPGRSYEQY
TRBJ2-1	9	TRBV29-1	SPSFYNEQF
TRBJ1-2	11	TRBV2	ASPGRPGVAYT
TRBJ2-5	8	TRBV5-1	ARCWATQY